These 25 T cell receptor beta chains were all obtained from the same sample, sequenced in a study of early T cells in non-severe SARS-CoV-2 infection. TCRdb itself ran the 5' RACE reads through MiXCR, one entry per CDR3 protein. The table has tens of thousands of distinct CDR3 sequences, 8% to 13% seen once; the top ten hold just over 8%. Sequencing was performed on whole blood, taken at baseline. Receptors originate from an adult who was a healthcare worker with PCR-confirmed SARS-CoV-2 infection or an uninfected control (not recorded which).

This clonotype was seen at least ten times. This chain links TRBV2 with TRBJ2-1, with 11 bases aligning to TRBD2. Per the germline V gene, CDR1 is SNHLY and CDR2 is FYNNEI. The CDR3 totals 15 residues. Trimming took 5 bases from V and 6 from J; bases not matched to a gene: 6. In DNA, the CDR3 is TGTGCCAGCAGTCAACTAGCGGGAGAGGGCAATGAGCAGTTCTTC. Translation: CASSQLAGEGNEQFF.

Ten or more counts support this clonotype. The V gene is TRBV27, the J gene TRBJ2-5; possible D gene TRBD1, 6 bases. V lost 8 bases to trimming and J lost 2 bases, with 18 bases between them. Germline-derived CDR1 and CDR2 are MNHEY and SMNVEV (reference sequence). The CDR3 contains 15 residues. DNA of the CDR3: TGTGCCAGCGGGCTAGTACAGGGCTATCAAGAGACCCAGTACTTC. This sequence encodes CASGLVQGYQETQYF.

This clonotype was counted only a few times. The V and J genes are TRBV30 and TRBJ1-4; the D is unclear. This CDR3 is built from 12 residues. V was pared by 3 bases and J by 5 bases, with 7 bases between. Germline V gene lookup returns CDR1 GTSNPN and CDR2 SVGIG (reference sequence). CDR3 loop: CAWRTENEKLFF. The DNA of the CDR3 is TGTGCCTGGAGGACTGAGAATGAAAAACTGTTTTTT.

The table lists this clonotype with many counts. This rearrangement joins TRBV27 to TRBJ2-3; tentatively, D is TRBD1 (7 bases). This CDR3 is built from 15 residues. V shed 5 bases and J shed 1 base, with 13 bases lying between them. Germline-derived CDR1 and CDR2 are MNHEY and SMNVEV (reference sequence). CDR3 sequence (DNA): TGTGCCAGCAGTGCGGAGGGGGCTGGCACAGATACGCAGTATTTT. This gives the protein CASSAEGAGTDTQYF.

This chain joins TRBV5-6 and TRBJ1-2, with D unresolved. Germline lookup yields CDR1 SGHDT and CDR2 YYEEEE. The CDR3 runs 11 residues. Trimming cost V 2 bases and J 6 bases, with 5 bases left between them. In DNA form, the CDR3 reads TGTGCCAGCAGCTTTCAAGATGGCTACACCTTC. Amino acids: CASSFQDGYTF.

V and J are TRBV2 and TRBJ1-1; D is uncertain. The CDR3 consists of 15 residues. Trimming took 7 bases from V and 2 from J, leaving 17 bases between them. Looked up from germline, CDR1 is SNHLY and CDR2 is FYNNEI. The CDR3 DNA sequence: TGTGCCAGCACTCGCCGGACTGGGATTAACACTGAAGCTTTCTTT. Residues: CASTRRTGINTEAFF. The full variable domain, with the rest looked up from reference TRBV2 and TRBJ1-1, is EPEVTQTPSHQVTQMGQEVILRCVPISNHLYFYWYRQILGQKVEFLVSFYNNEISEKSEIFDDQFSVERPDGSNFTLKIRSTKLEDSAMYFCASTRRTGINTEAFFGQGTRLTVV.

This clonotype was detected many times. The genes are TRBV25-1 and TRBJ2-1; possible D gene TRBD1, 6 bases. Germline V lookup: CDR1 MGHDK, CDR2 SYGVNS. Trimming stripped 6 bases from V and 0 bases from J, with 12 bases between. The length of the CDR3 is 15 residues. CDR3 sequence (DNA): TGTGCCAGCAGGGGGGCTTCGGCCTCCTACAATGAGCAGTTCTTC. This encodes CASRGASASYNEQFF.

This clonotype has more than one count but fewer than ten. The V call is TRBV4-1, the J call TRBJ2-7, with TRBD2 as a possible D gene (6 bases). V was shortened by 1 base and J by 0 bases, with 7 bases between the two germline ends. Germline loops: CDR1 MGHRA, CDR2 YSYEKL. The CDR3 contains 14 residues. DNA for the CDR3: TGCGCCAGCAGCCAAGGCGGGACCTCCTACGAGCAGTACTTC. This encodes CASSQGGTSYEQYF.

The DNA of the CDR3 is TGTGCCAGCAGCTTAGTTTCGGGGGAGGATTCCTACAATGAGCAGTTCTTC. Protein: CASSLVSGEDSYNEQFF. This chain uses TRBV7-6 with TRBJ2-1, with a weak D call TRBD2 (6 bases). The CDR3 loop spans 17 amino acids. Germline values: CDR1 SGHVS, CDR2 FNYEAQ. Trimming left V 1 base short and J 1 base short, with 14 bases between.

This clonotype occurred a few times. This rearrangement joins TRBV20-1 to TRBJ2-7; weak D call: TRBD2 (6 bases). CDR1 is DFQATT and CDR2 is SNEGSKA in the germline V gene (reference sequence). V lost 5 bases and J lost 4, with 12 bases in between. The CDR3 consists of 12 residues. The CDR3 loop reads CSARGMDYEQYF. CDR3 nucleotide sequence: TGCAGTGCTCGGGGGATGGATTACGAGCAGTACTTC.

This clonotype was counted between two and nine times. The V gene is TRBV9, the J gene TRBJ1-3, with TRBD1 matching 7 bases. Unmatched junction bases numbered 4, after V lost 4 bases and J lost 0 bases. In germline, CDR1 is SGDLS, CDR2 YYNGEE. CDR3 length: 15 residues. CDR3 amino acids: CASSSGTDSGNTIYF. The CDR3 DNA follows: TGTGCCAGCAGCTCCGGGACAGACTCTGGAAACACCATATATTTT.

At least ten counts were recorded for this clonotype. V and J are TRBV5-5 and TRBJ2-7; 8 bases are shared with TRBD2. Germline CDR1 SGHKS, CDR2 YYEKEE (reference sequence). V trimming: 6 bases; J trimming: 3 bases; junction bases outside the gene matches: 8. This CDR3 comprises 14 residues. Here the CDR3 reads CASTPGGESYEQYF. The CDR3 DNA is TGTGCCAGCACCCCGGGGGGGGAGAGCTACGAGCAGTACTTC.

The chain couples TRBV27 to TRBJ2-1, with TRBD2 as a possible D gene (8 bases). The CDR3 runs to 17 residues. V was trimmed by 1 base and J by 7 bases, leaving 20 bases between them. The germline V gene has CDR1 MNHEY and CDR2 SMNVEV (reference sequence). The CDR3: CASSLFGREGARNEQFF. The CDR3 coding sequence is TGTGCCAGCAGTTTATTCGGGAGGGAGGGGGCGCGGAATGAGCAGTTCTTC.

This clonotype came up many times. The chain has TRBV27 and TRBJ2-7, with D maybe TRBD2 (5 bases). The CDR3 has 13 amino acids. V lost 8 bases to trimming and J lost 4 bases, with 15 bases between them. Germline assignment: CDR1 MNHEY and CDR2 SMNVEV (reference sequence). The CDR3 DNA follows: TGTGCCAGCGGCATTAGCGACCAATACGAGCAGTACTTC. This translates into CASGISDQYEQYF.

This clonotype was found a few times. The J gene is TRBJ1-2, the V gene TRBV27; D might be TRBD1 (6 bases). Germline V CDR1 and CDR2: MNHEY, SMNVEV (reference sequence). The CDR3 has 14 amino acids. Trimming stripped 5 bases from V and 4 bases from J, with 14 bases between. The CDR3 sequence: CASSPQGFSYGYTF. The CDR3 DNA is TGTGCCAGCAGTCCACAGGGCTTCTCCTATGGCTACACCTTC.

The rearrangement uses TRBV27 and TRBJ1-1, with 9 bases aligning to TRBD1. Germline lookup yields CDR1 MNHEY and CDR2 SMNVEV (reference sequence). This CDR3 region has 15 residues. Trimming cost V 5 bases and J 1 base; bases outside gene matches: 5. CDR3 region: CASSLRDRANTEAFF. The CDR3 bases are TGTGCCAGCAGTCTCCGGGACAGGGCGAACACTGAAGCTTTCTTT.

This clonotype was seen a few times. V is TRBV7-8 and J is TRBJ1-5, with D possibly being TRBD1 (5 bases). Germline V gene data show CDR1 as SGHVS and CDR2 as FQNEAQ. The CDR3 runs 14 residues. The ends were cut back, 1 base at V and 4 bases at J, with 8 bases in the middle. The CDR3 DNA follows: TGTGCCAGCAGCTTAGGCCCAGGGAATCAGCCCCAGCATTTT. The encoded protein is CASSLGPGNQPQHF.

This clonotype showed up many times. CDR3 region: CASSLRRLGGYTF. CDR3 bases: TGTGCCAGCAGTCTCCGACGGCTTGGAGGCTACACCTTC. This chain uses TRBV12-3 or TRBV12-4 with TRBJ1-2; D is ambiguous. The CDR3 loop spans 13 amino acids. V lost 5 bases and J 8 bases, leaving 15 bases between the germline ends.

This clonotype was counted many times. J is TRBJ2-1 and V is TRBV2; D perhaps matches TRBD2 (6 bases). Trimming took 4 bases from V and 8 from J, leaving 21 bases between them. There are 16 residues in the CDR3. From germline, CDR1 is SNHLY and CDR2 FYNNEI. The CDR3 bases are TGTGCCAGCAGTGCTGACGGGACTCCTGGCGACGATGAGCAGTTCTTC. Residues: CASSADGTPGDDEQFF.

This rearrangement joins TRBV6-6 to TRBJ1-1; D not resolved. V was shortened by 2 bases and J by 8 bases, with 15 bases between the two germline ends. Germline V gene sequence: CDR1 MNHNY, CDR2 SVGAGI (reference sequence). The length of the CDR3 is 14 residues. CDR3 sequence: CASSYTDTADEAFF. In nucleotides, the CDR3 is TGTGCCAGCAGTTACACTGACACGGCAGACGAAGCTTTCTTT.

This clonotype has just a few counts. The rearrangement joins TRBV6-5 to TRBJ2-1, with 8 bases identical to TRBD2. The junction had 1 base not matched to a gene; V was cut back by 0 bases and J by 6 bases. This CDR3 is built from 14 residues. Germline loops: CDR1 MNHEY, CDR2 SVGAGI. As DNA, the CDR3 is TGTGCCAGCAGTTACTCGGGACTAGTCAATGAGCAGTTCTTC. Amino acid sequence: CASSYSGLVNEQFF.

This clonotype came up a few times. The rearrangement links TRBV30 to TRBJ2-7, with 9 bases that match TRBD2. Germline V gene lookup returns CDR1 GTSNPN and CDR2 SVGIG (reference sequence). V lost 6 bases and J lost 4; bases outside the gene matches: 10. The CDR3 length is 14 residues. This chain's CDR3 is CACADSGRTYEQYF. In DNA, the CDR3 is TGTGCCTGTGCCGATAGCGGGAGAACTTACGAGCAGTACTTC.

This clonotype was detected ten times or more. The rearrangement links TRBV18 to TRBJ2-5; TRBD2 might be the D (6 bases). CDR1 and CDR2 (germline): KGHSH, LQKENI. V lost 3 bases, J lost 9 bases, and 14 bases lay in between. This CDR3 spans 13 amino acids. Written as DNA, the CDR3 is TGTGCCAGCTCACCGACTAAGGGCGGGGCCCAGTACTTC. Its protein is CASSPTKGGAQYF.

This chain uses TRBV2 with TRBJ2-1, with 12 bases matching TRBD2. Trimming removed 4 bases from V and 6 bases from J; junction bases left unmatched: 1. The CDR3 loop spans 14 amino acids. Germline-derived CDR1 and CDR2 are SNHLY and FYNNEI. The CDR3: CASSVTSGSNEQFF. Here the CDR3 DNA reads TGTGCCAGCAGTGTGACTAGCGGGAGCAATGAGCAGTTCTTC. The entire variable domain, with the rest obtained from reference TRBV2 and TRBJ2-1, is as follows: EPEVTQTPSHQVTQMGQEVILRCVPISNHLYFYWYRQILGQKVEFLVSFYNNEISEKSEIFDDQFSVERPDGSNFTLKIRSTKLEDSAMYFCASSVTSGSNEQFFGPGTRLTVL.

This clonotype occurred a few times. The chain links TRBV27 to TRBJ2-3, with 12 bases identical to TRBD2. The V and J ends lost 8 bases and 6 bases, in that order; junction bases with no gene match: 3. The CDR3 extends over 13 amino acids. Germline CDR1 MNHEY, CDR2 SMNVEV (reference sequence). CDR3 in amino acids: CASWTSGTDTQYF. CDR3 sequence (DNA): TGTGCCAGCTGGACTAGCGGGACGGATACGCAGTATTTT.